This T cell receptor beta chain was identified during a study of blood T cell repertoires in COVID-19 (dated by TCRdb to about 2020). Concerning the study at large: The collaborator samples originated in the United States, Italy and Spain and spanned the acute and convalescent phases of COVID-19. The material from the prospective study consisted of cDNA or gDNA derived from T cells, B-cell-depleted T cells, or PBMCs. Deeply sampled blood TCRbeta repertoires from subjects exposed to, actively infected with, or recovered from COVID-19 were included in the dataset. The repertoires were released in a freely available public database intended as a resource for research on the immune response to SARS-CoV-2. The samples were drawn from two sources: the first 160 participants of the ongoing ImmuneRACE study, and fewer than 1,500 subjects contributed by 6 global collaborators. Nearly every sample came with metadata listing a de-identified subject ID, COVID-19 status, age in years and sex. Where HLA class I and class II types were available, the types were taken from metadata supplied by the sample provider, not from assay-based typing.

CDR1 and CDR2 are drawn from the germline V gene: MNHEY, SVGAGI. V loses 1 base, J loses 9 bases, and the germline ends lie 16 bases apart. Including the terminal cysteine and phenylalanine, the CDR3 comprises 16 residues. Only CDR3 DNA remains: 48 bases, in frame from the first base. At one collaborating source in Seattle, patients were enrolled during active infection and were followed longitudinally through the course of disease. The collaborating institutions used their own protocols to collect whole blood in K2EDTA tubes. For TCRbeta analysis, collaborators shipped samples in one of three forms: frozen whole blood, isolated PBMCs, or DNA extracted from either of those sample types. This clone has more than one count but fewer than ten. Its binding antigen is unknown. No clone much larger than this one lies a single base away; base qualities are absent. Results and caveats for the whole study, not just this receptor: Clinical and demographic metadata were provided uncurated, with the amount varying by source and participant.

TCRbeta CDR3 regions were amplified from genomic DNA by means of the immunoSEQ Assay, a bias-controlled multiplex PCR. The original methods were these. The number of nucleated cells in each sample was estimated from the amplification of reference gene primers within the assay. To quantify the absolute abundance of each unique TCRbeta CDR3 rearrangement, sequence reads were collapsed and filtered. For each sample, productive Simpson clonality was calculated as the square root of Simpson's diversity index across productive rearrangements. The table was pulled from immuneACCESS by TCRdb, which kept in-frame rearrangements only. Such tables lose some clones; where checked, under half of the loss comes from unresolved V genes, and the rest has no known cause. V and J calls plus clone size are reproduced from that table; the DNA served to infer D and trimming. The sample includes fewer than 45,000 clones, with roughly 70% observed a single time. Clones ranked in the top ten supply over 9.5% of the sample.

The clonotype originates from a man in his 70s with COVID-19, enrolled during active disease. The sequencing input was peripheral blood. The V gene is TRBV6-5 and the J gene is TRBJ1-6; the D gene is perhaps TRBD1, on 5 matching bases. CDR3 loop: CASSYYGRQQGSPLHF. The DNA sequence is TGTGCCAGCAGTTACTATGGCAGACAGCAGGGTTCACCCCTCCACTTT.